A single sample is the source of the 2 T cell receptor beta chains below, sequenced in a study of blood T cell repertoires in COVID-19. Libraries were prepared by immunoSEQ multiplex PCR; TCRdb keeps only in-frame clonotypes and omits some of them. In the table there are roughly 190,000 clones, around 82% of which are singletons. The specimen was PBMCs or T cells enriched from blood (not recorded which). The origin of the receptors is a woman in her forties or fifties with acute COVID-19.

This clone was detected only once. The rearrangement joins TRBV7-7 to TRBJ2-5, with TRBD2 identical over 11 bases. The V and J ends lost 5 bases and 1 base, in that order; junction bases with no gene match: 9. This CDR3 region has 17 residues. Looked up from germline, CDR1 is SSHAT and CDR2 is FNYEAQ (reference sequence). Written as DNA, the CDR3 is TGTGCCAGCAGCCTCGGGACTAGCGGAGTCATCCAAGAGACCCAGTACTTC. This encodes CASSLGTSGVIQETQYF.

In its sample, this clone was seen once. This chain links TRBV18 with TRBJ2-7, with TRBD1 matching 9 bases. The CDR3 has 14 amino acids. V was pared by 5 bases and J by 4 bases, with 6 bases of the junction left unmatched. CDR1 is KGHSH, CDR2 LQKENI, per germline. The CDR3 loop reads CASSARQGEYEQYV. Written as DNA, the CDR3 is TGTGCCAGCTCAGCCCGACAGGGGGAATACGAGCAGTACGTC.